This is a list of T cell receptor beta chains from one sample in a study of blood T cell repertoires in COVID-19. Generated by immunoSEQ multiplex PCR, the TCRdb table keeps only in-frame clones and is missing some. The sample includes more than 100,000 clones, 90% of them seen just once. Sequenced input: peripheral blood. Source of these receptors: a woman in her sixties with COVID-19, enrolled during active disease. The conserved cysteine and the conserved F or W are not part of the CDR3 here. The order of the fields is J gene, V gene, CDR3 protein.

TRBJ2-7 | TRBV6-1 | ASSDPNTGVTYEQY
TRBJ1-2 | TRBV9 | ASRPGTETNYGYT
TRBJ2-3 | TRBV4-2 | ASSQVPGQLTDTQY
TRBJ1-2 | TRBV27 | ASTRRALYRGEANYGYT
TRBJ1-5 | TRBV3-1/TRBV3-2 | ASSSGQAMPQH
TRBJ2-7 | TRBV13 | ASSLGRNAGEQY
TRBJ1-6 | TRBV6-5 | ASSYSTAPGPLH
TRBJ2-1 | TRBV10-3 | AISDRGSPSSSYNEQF
TRBJ2-3 | TRBV20-1 | SAPSRTQY
TRBJ2-5 | TRBV7-3 | ASSEDSETQY
TRBJ2-1 | TRBV6-6 | ASRTSGGVSNEQF
TRBJ1-1 | TRBV19 | ASSPDRWNTEAF
TRBJ1-6 | TRBV10-3 | AISEWKWGTDNSPLH
TRBJ1-6 | TRBV7-9 | ASSLDRQGASPLH
TRBJ2-5 | TRBV6-2/TRBV6-3 | ASSYSGGPYETQY
TRBJ1-5 | TRBV29-1 | SVRPSGEYQPQH
TRBJ1-1 | TRBV7-8 | ASSPTTGGSSEAF
TRBJ2-2 | TRBV5-1 | ASSLQPSNTGELF
TRBJ2-1 | TRBV19 | ASSISRLEQF
TRBJ1-1 | TRBV6-5 | ASSYNGARTEAF
TRBJ1-1 | TRBV5-1 | ASSSRQGLLRTEAF
TRBJ1-1 | TRBV19 | ASSPGYLRGLGFNTEAF
TRBJ1-5 | TRBV7-7 | ASSSGQGERGGDQPQH
TRBJ1-1 | TRBV10-3 | AIRDSLGGNTEAF
TRBJ1-5 | TRBV16 | ASSQSNSDQPQH
TRBJ1-2 | TRBV11-3 | ASSSGGNGYT
TRBJ1-4 | TRBV27 | ASSPHRVRNEKLF
TRBJ2-5 | TRBV7-3 | ASSRQPGSDETQY
TRBJ2-1 | TRBV4-3 | ASSPRGGGYNEQF
TRBJ1-6 | TRBV5-8 | ASSLSGTVNSPLH
TRBJ2-7 | TRBV12-3/TRBV12-4 | ASSLRQGSEQY
TRBJ1-1 | TRBV7-9 | ASSSKTGVGTEAF
TRBJ2-6 | TRBV19 | ASSTLRGSRSGANVLT
TRBJ1-1 | TRBV30 | AWKNRGMDEAF
TRBJ2-1 | TRBV5-1 | ASSLESGGANEQF
TRBJ1-1 | TRBV12-3/TRBV12-4 | ATGTSAGTEAF
TRBJ1-6 | TRBV14 | ASSPSRSSPLH
TRBJ2-2 | TRBV7-9 | ASSRDRVNTGELF
TRBJ2-2 | TRBV6-6 | ASSTGTGGVGELF
TRBJ1-1 | TRBV2 | ASWGIRTGLNTEAF
TRBJ2-5 | TRBV27 | ASSLGTSGGFQETQY
TRBJ1-2 | TRBV4-3 | ASSQDDRGYDGYT
TRBJ2-2 | TRBV11-2 | ASTRDRGTAGELF
TRBJ1-2 | TRBV18 | ASSIQGRNYGYT
TRBJ1-5 | TRBV20-1 | SASQPGTANNQPQH
TRBJ2-7 | TRBV3-1/TRBV3-2 | ASSRRGTSGEQY
TRBJ1-5 | TRBV4-1 | ASSPVPGRYSNQPQH
TRBJ1-3 | TRBV6-1 | ASSVVDTSGGNTIY
TRBJ1-1 | TRBV6-2/TRBV6-3 | ASSRGNTEAF
TRBJ1-5 | TRBV20-1 | TRRGLAQH
TRBJ1-3 | TRBV7-3 | ASSLSGTSSGNTIY
TRBJ1-2 | TRBV5-1 | ASSLTSGYGYT
TRBJ2-2 | TRBV4-1 | ASSHPTGALNTGELF